What follows are 2 T cell receptor beta chains derived from one specimen sequenced in a study of blood T cells in healthy people across ages. The authors ran a second PCR of roughly 6 to 11 cycles using a sample-barcoded 5' primer and a J-beta primer mix. TCRdb re-called the 5' RACE reads through MiXCR, storing one row per CDR3 protein. The sample includes about 730,000 distinct CDR3 sequences, 35% to 45% seen only once; the top ten take 20% to 25%. Sequencing was done on a sample of blood. These receptors all come from a woman aged 55-69 years in good health.

The chain employs TRBV5-6 and TRBJ2-7; 8 bases map to TRBD2. Germline CDR1 and CDR2: SGHDT and YYEEEE. The J segment lost 4 bases and the V segment lost 3 bases, leaving 3 bases of the junction unmatched. The CDR3 sequence is 13 residues long. In nucleotides, the CDR3 is TGTGCCAGCAGCTGGGGACTAGAGTACGAGCAGTACTTC. Translated: CASSWGLEYEQYF.

This clonotype was counted ten times or more. The chain employs TRBV2 and TRBJ2-5; 7 bases are a match to TRBD1. V trimming: 6 bases; J trimming: 3 bases; junction bases outside the gene matches: 4. The CDR3 totals 13 residues. Per the germline V gene, CDR1 is SNHLY and CDR2 is FYNNEI. CDR3: CASSVDREETQYF. CDR3 nucleotide sequence: TGTGCCAGCAGCGTCGACAGGGAAGAGACCCAGTACTTC. Full variable domain (rest looked up from reference TRBV2 and TRBJ2-5): EPEVTQTPSHQVTQMGQEVILRCVPISNHLYFYWYRQILGQKVEFLVSFYNNEISEKSEIFDDQFSVERPDGSNFTLKIRSTKLEDSAMYFCASSVDREETQYFGPGTRLLVL.